The clone carrying this TCR beta chain was picked up many times. Time point: newly diagnosed GD, antithyroid drugs for less than 3 months. PBMC RNA was the source of the TCR library. Building of the TCR beta libraries involved iRepertoire HTBI primers and Arm-PCR of CDR3 regions. In TCRdb, the multiplex PCR reads were re-called with MiXCR into one record per CDR3 protein. The sample lists 400,000 to 450,000 distinct CDR3 sequences, 16% occurring once. The record originates from a study of regulatory T cells in long-lasting Graves disease. In the study overall: Newly diagnosed Graves' patients had under 3 months of antithyroid drugs.

The V end was cut by 6 bases, the J end by 5 bases, with 14 bases between. Germline V CDR1 and CDR2: SNHLY, FYNNEI. CDR3 length: 14 residues. The same specimen was also included in a second study, on T cells in Graves' hyperthyroidism and ophthalmopathy. From that study: RT-PCR in the first round (using the HTBI primer set) targeted the TCR CDR3.

This chain joins TRBV2 and TRBJ2-1, with D perhaps matching TRBD2 (6 bases). This clonotype was obtained from a woman in her thirties with Graves disease. The specimen comprised peripheral blood mononuclear cells (PBMCs), sampled at new diagnosis, from a patient treated with antithyroid drugs. The CDR3 spells CASSHDGGDNEQFF. For the CDR3, the DNA is TGTGCCAGCAGCCATGACGGGGGAGACAATGAGCAGTTCTTC. Combining the CDR3 with reference TRBV2 and TRBJ2-1 gives the whole variable domain EPEVTQTPSHQVTQMGQEVILRCVPISNHLYFYWYRQILGQKVEFLVSFYNNEISEKSEIFDDQFSVERPDGSNFTLKIRSTKLEDSAMYFCASSHDGGDNEQFFGPGTRLTVL.